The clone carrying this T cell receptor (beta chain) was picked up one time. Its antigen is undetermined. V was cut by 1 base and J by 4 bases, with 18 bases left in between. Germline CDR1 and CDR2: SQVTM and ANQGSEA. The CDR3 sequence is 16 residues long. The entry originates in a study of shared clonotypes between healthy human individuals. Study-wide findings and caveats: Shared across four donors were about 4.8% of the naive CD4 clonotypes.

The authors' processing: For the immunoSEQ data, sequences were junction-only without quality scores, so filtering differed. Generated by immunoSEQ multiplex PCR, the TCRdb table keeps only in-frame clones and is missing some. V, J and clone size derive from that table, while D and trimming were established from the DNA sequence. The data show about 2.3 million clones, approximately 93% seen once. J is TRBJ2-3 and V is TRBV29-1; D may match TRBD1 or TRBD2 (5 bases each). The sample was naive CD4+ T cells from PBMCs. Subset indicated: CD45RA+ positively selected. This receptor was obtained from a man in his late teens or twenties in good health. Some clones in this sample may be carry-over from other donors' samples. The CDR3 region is CSVEGGFTGNPDTQYF. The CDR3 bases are TGCAGCGTTGAAGGGGGGTTCACGGGAAACCCAGATACGCAGTATTTT.